The 25 T cell receptor beta chains reported below all come from one sample, sequenced in a study of beta chain features in type 1 diabetes. Since all of the isolated RNA was reverse transcribed, expressed TCRB transcripts were what got sequenced. Profiling relied on immunoSEQ multiplex PCR, and the TCRdb table lists in-frame clones only, not all of them. The sample gives about 130,000 clones, about 8.7% of which show up once; 0.55% to 0.85% is in the top ten. The sequenced sample consisted of central memory CD4+ T cells from blood. These receptors were collected from a man aged 18 to 29 in good health.

The J gene is TRBJ2-7, the V gene TRBV11-2; TRBD2 agrees at 11 bases. CDR1 and CDR2 from the germline V gene are SGHAT and FQNNGV. The CDR3 consists of 15 residues. Trimming at V came to 5 bases and at J to 9 bases, leaving 12 bases not matched to a gene. CDR3 DNA sequence: TGTGCCAGCAGCCGACTAGCGGGGCCCCTACGAGGGCAGTACTTC. It yields the protein CASSRLAGPLRGQYF.

The chain recombines TRBV5-6 with TRBJ2-2; D gene uncertain. The CDR3 has 14 amino acids. V lost 7 bases and J 4 bases, leaving 14 bases between the germline ends. The germline V gene has CDR1 SGHDT and CDR2 YYEEEE. The CDR3 DNA sequence: TGTGCCAGCTGCCGACAAAAATTCACCGGGGAGCTGTTTTTT. The encoded protein is CASCRQKFTGELFF.

This chain connects TRBV4-1 to TRBJ1-1; tentative D call: TRBD1 (6 bases). This CDR3 is built from 14 residues. Germline V CDR1 and CDR2: MGHRA, YSYEKL. The germline V and J ends were trimmed by 6 bases and 5 bases, with 16 bases remaining between them. The chain's CDR3 is CASRALLRGTEAFF. In DNA form, the CDR3 reads TGCGCCAGCAGGGCTCTCCTAAGGGGGACTGAAGCTTTCTTT.

This clone has only a few counts. V usage is TRBV6-5 and J usage is TRBJ2-1; 7 bases align to TRBD1. V lost 8 bases to trimming and J lost 2 bases; unmatched junction nucleotides: 9. The CDR3 extends over 15 amino acids. CDR1 is MNHEY and CDR2 is SVGAGI in the germline V gene. CDR3 nucleotide sequence: TGTGCCAGCTGCGCTTCCGGACAGGCCTACAATGAGCAGTTCTTC. Protein: CASCASGQAYNEQFF.

The chain combines TRBV19 with TRBJ1-5; no reliable D call. This CDR3 contains 13 residues. V was shortened by 4 bases and J by 3 bases, with 7 bases between the two germline ends. CDR1 is LNHDA, CDR2 SQIVND, per germline (reference sequence). CDR3 bases: TGTGCCAGTAGTACACAGCCCAATCAGCCCCAGCATTTT. Translated, it gives CASSTQPNQPQHF.

This clone was counted a few times. The rearrangement links TRBV14 to TRBJ2-2, with D unresolved. V dropped 4 bases and J dropped 7 bases, with 13 bases sitting between them. Germline assignment: CDR1 SGHDN and CDR2 FVKESK. This CDR3 comprises 14 residues. The CDR3 is CASSPRWAGGELFF. The CDR3 DNA reads TGTGCCAGCAGCCCGCGTTGGGCCGGCGGGGAGCTGTTTTTT.

The V gene is TRBV7-2, the J gene TRBJ2-5, with 10 bases that match TRBD1. The V gene's germline CDR1 is SGHTA and CDR2 FQGNSA. J gave up 5 bases and V 5 bases, and 8 bases lay outside the gene matches. There are 15 residues in the CDR3. CDR3: CASSPRQGAWETQYF. The DNA of the CDR3 is TGTGCCAGCAGCCCGAGACAGGGGGCGTGGGAGACCCAGTACTTC.

V is TRBV2 and J is TRBJ2-3; D possibly corresponds to TRBD2 (5 bases). V was clipped by 8 bases and J by 6 bases, with 15 bases between them. CDR3 size: 13 residues. Germline lookup yields CDR1 SNHLY and CDR2 FYNNEI. The CDR3 nucleotides read TGTGCCAGCTGTATAGAGGAGGTCGATACGCAGTATTTT. Translating gives CASCIEEVDTQYF.

CDR3 loop: CASSQGQGNGYTF. The CDR3 DNA sequence: TGTGCCAGCAGCCAGGGACAGGGGAATGGCTACACCTTC. The J gene is TRBJ1-2, the V gene TRBV27; 10 nucleotides align to TRBD1. Losses at the gene ends were 6 bases for V and 6 bases for J; bases not matched to a gene: 4. Germline V gives CDR1 MNHEY, CDR2 SMNVEV (reference sequence). The CDR3 spans 13 residues.

This clone was seen only a few times. V is TRBV29-1 and J is TRBJ1-3; D perhaps matches TRBD1 (5 bases). This CDR3 has 13 residues. The V and J ends lost 2 bases and 2 bases respectively, with 7 bases between them. Looked up from germline, CDR1 is SQVTM and CDR2 is ANQGSEA. The CDR3 DNA follows: TGCAGCGTTGAAAAGGGGCCTGGAAACACCATATATTTT. Residues: CSVEKGPGNTIYF.

This clone was counted many times. The rearrangement joins TRBV28 to TRBJ2-1; D perhaps matches TRBD2 (6 bases). V dropped 6 bases and J dropped 4 bases, with 16 bases sitting between them. The CDR3 length is 15 residues. The germline CDR1 and CDR2 sequences are MDHEN and SYDVKM. The DNA of the CDR3 is TGTGCCAGCAGAGATGTTGGGGGGAGGTACAATGAGCAGTTCTTC. It yields the protein CASRDVGGRYNEQFF.

V gene TRBV19 combines with J gene TRBJ2-6; D gene unclear. CDR3 length: 14 amino acids. With 8 bases removed from V and 1 base from J, the gap between germline ends came to 9 bases. Germline values: CDR1 LNHDA, CDR2 SQIVND (reference sequence). The CDR3 DNA reads as TGTGCCAGTTACGACATGTCTGGGGCCAACGTCCTGACTTTC. Its translation: CASYDMSGANVLTF.

The chain combines TRBV21-1 with TRBJ1-6; the table calls TRBD1, which could not be checked here. TRBV21-1 is an annotated pseudogene. The CDR3 has 15 residues. The CDR3 nucleotides are TGTGCCAGCAGCAAAGACAGGGCCTTGAATTCACCCCTCCACTTT. This sequence encodes CASSKDRALNSPLHF.

This sequence joins TRBV4-2 and TRBJ1-4; D is unresolved. The CDR3 sequence is 13 residues long. V was pared by 1 base and J by 6 bases, with 6 bases between. Germline-derived CDR1 and CDR2 are LGHNA and YNFKEQ. The CDR3 sequence: CASSQGSDEKLFF. The DNA of the CDR3 is TGTGCCAGCAGCCAAGGGTCGGATGAAAAACTGTTTTTT.

This clone has just a few counts. The chain links TRBV30 to TRBJ1-5, with a possible D match to TRBD1 (6 bases). The ends were cut back, 2 bases at V and 13 bases at J, with 24 bases in the middle. The CDR3 runs 15 residues. Germline V gene sequence: CDR1 GTSNPN, CDR2 SVGIG (reference sequence). The chain's CDR3 is CAWSRIGQGPAVQHF. The DNA for the CDR3 is TGTGCCTGGAGTCGCATAGGGCAGGGGCCCGCGGTTCAGCATTTT.

This clone came up a few times. The chain carries TRBV5-4 and TRBJ2-3; D remains unclear. The CDR3 totals 12 residues. CDR1 SGHNT and CDR2 YYREEE come from the germline V gene (reference sequence). V lost 4 bases to trimming and J lost 6 bases, with 9 bases between them. The CDR3 here is CASSQASDTQYF. CDR3 DNA sequence: TGTGCCAGCAGCCAAGCTAGTGATACGCAGTATTTT.

This clone was counted between two and nine times. The chain employs TRBV11-2 and TRBJ1-5, with D perhaps matching TRBD1 (5 bases). The CDR3 contains 13 residues. CDR1 SGHAT and CDR2 FQNNGV come from the germline V gene. Trimming cost V 5 bases and J 5 bases, with 10 bases left between them. CDR3 in DNA: TGTGCCAGCAGCCCTGACAGAGATCAGCCCCAGCATTTT. This encodes CASSPDRDQPQHF.

The chain is built from TRBV19 and TRBJ2-5; D perhaps matches TRBD1 (6 bases). CDR1 and CDR2 (germline): LNHDA, SQIVND (reference sequence). The V end was cut by 6 bases, the J end by 4 bases, with 12 bases between. This CDR3 region has 13 residues. CDR3 amino acids: CASRGDTGETQYF. CDR3 bases: TGTGCCAGTAGGGGGGACACCGGAGAGACCCAGTACTTC.

The chain couples TRBV7-8 to TRBJ2-1; TRBD2 agrees at 8 bases. The length of the CDR3 is 15 residues. Germline V gives CDR1 SGHVS, CDR2 FQNEAQ. Losses at the gene ends were 5 bases for V and 9 bases for J; bases not matched to a gene: 12. CDR3 protein: CASSPQGTRITEQFF. The DNA of the CDR3 is TGTGCCAGCAGCCCCCAGGGGACTAGGATAACTGAGCAGTTCTTC.

There are many counts of this clone. This chain connects TRBV6-5 to TRBJ1-1, with D tentatively TRBD1 (5 bases). CDR1 is MNHEY and CDR2 is SVGAGI in the germline V gene. This CDR3 is built from 15 residues. Trimming stripped 7 bases from V and 1 base from J, with 16 bases between. CDR3 DNA sequence: TGTGCCAGCAACAAAAAATCGCAGGGGAACACTGAAGCTTTCTTT. This codes for CASNKKSQGNTEAFF.

This clone was found a few times. The chain recombines TRBV10-1 with TRBJ2-1; 9 bases map to TRBD2. The CDR3 is 18 amino acids. Losses at the gene ends were 3 bases for V and 0 bases for J; bases not matched to a gene: 9. Germline V gives CDR1 WNHNN, CDR2 SYGVQD (reference sequence). The CDR3 loop reads CASSEVSGGYSSYNEQFF. CDR3 DNA sequence: TGCGCCAGCAGTGAAGTTAGCGGGGGCTACTCCTCCTACAATGAGCAGTTCTTC.

This clone was seen a handful of times. This chain uses TRBV29-1 with TRBJ1-2; TRBD1 might be the D (5 bases). The germline V gene encodes CDR1 SQVTM and CDR2 ANQGSEA. V was pared by 4 bases and J by 8 bases, with 17 bases between. The CDR3 contains 13 residues. CDR3 in amino acids: CSVGLPGGGGYTF. Written as DNA, the CDR3 is TGCAGCGTTGGACTACCGGGGGGAGGAGGCTACACCTTC. The full variable domain, its missing parts supplied by reference TRBV29-1 and TRBJ1-2, is SAVISQKPSRDICQRGTSLTIQCQVDSQVTMMFWYRQQPGQSLTLIATANQGSEATYESGFVIDKFPISRPNLTFSTLTVSNMSPEDSSIYLCSVGLPGGGGYTFGSGTRLTVV.

This chain connects TRBV4-2 to TRBJ1-4; 8 bases are shared with TRBD1. The CDR3 is made up of 17 amino acids. The germline gives CDR1 LGHNA, CDR2 YNFKEQ. V shed 0 bases, J shed 6 bases, and the junction held 9 bases outside the gene matches. CDR3 region: CASSQDGGNRGDEKLFF. The CDR3 region has the DNA TGTGCCAGCAGCCAAGATGGAGGGAACAGGGGGGATGAAAAACTGTTTTTT.

There are a few counts of this clone. The chain links TRBV2 to TRBJ1-5, with no clear D. The V gene's germline CDR1 is SNHLY and CDR2 FYNNEI. Trimming removed 4 bases at V and 4 bases at J, with 5 bases between. This CDR3 region has 12 residues. CDR3 in amino acids: CASSAQNQPQHF. In DNA form, the CDR3 reads TGTGCCAGCAGTGCACAGAATCAGCCCCAGCATTTT.

Remarks on this clone: At one end, the junction sequence differs from germline, possibly due to a read error. The genes are TRBV7-2 and TRBJ2-3, with TRBD2 matching 9 bases. Germline assignment: CDR1 SGHTA and CDR2 FQGNSA. This CDR3 region has 14 residues. DNA of the CDR3: TGCGCCAGCAGCCAGCGGGGGGGCACAGATACGCAGTATTTT. This encodes CASSQRGGTDTQYF.